This T cell receptor beta chain is from a study of shared clonotypes between healthy human individuals (dated by TCRdb to the early 2020s). Notes on the research overall: A few men and two women, aged 18 to 49 years, made up the cohort. For each donor, CD4 naive and CD4 memory were each run on three plates, CD8 naive on two plates, and CD8 memory on one plate. To estimate repertoire size and how much clonotype sharing occurs between individuals, the study deeply sequenced the blood TCR repertoires of a handful of healthy adults. Libraries were prepared and TCR repertoires were sequenced by different laboratories using diverse techniques, in order to increase sequencing depth and limit assay-specific biases. Per donor, leukapheresis produced somewhere between about 0.9 and 9.5 billion PBMCs.

The research as a whole found: Based on pairwise subsampling, the degree of clonotype sharing among donors was expected to be affected by sequencing depth. Incomplete sequencing was indicated by rarefaction of sorted-subset datasets, despite the large sequencing depth. When four donors were compared, the shared fraction of clonotypes was about 5% for naive CD4, over 3% for naive CD8, roughly 2.5% for memory CD4, and 0.35% to 0.4% for memory CD8. Because the study included only a small number of donors, the genetic and exposure-history diversity represented was limited. Sampling was restricted to blood, and TCR repertoires in tissue are likely to differ from TCR repertoires in blood. Larger estimated clonotype richness was generally found for naive subsets than for memory subsets. Clonotypes shared by all four sorted-subset donors showed higher generation probabilities than non-shared clonotypes.

The germline V gene (reference sequence) supplies CDR1 SEHNR and CDR2 FQNEAQ. Trimming costs V 3 bases and J 0 bases, and their ends lie 11 bases apart. CDR3 length: 15 amino acids, cysteine to phenylalanine. The retained sequence is limited to the CDR3, 45 bases, with the frame set at the first base. Donors were healthy HIV-negative adults with no recently reported acute infections or vaccinations. All donors were Caucasian adults living in Nashville, Tennessee, USA. CD8 memory samples combined magnetically selected CD45RO+ cells with CCR7-negative CD45RA+ effector memory (TemRA) cells. After blood collection by leukapheresis, PBMCs were isolated using Ficoll-Histopaque density gradient centrifugation and then cryopreserved in the vapor phase of liquid nitrogen. Analytical flow cytometry was used to check the purity and quantity of every magnetically sorted T cell population. Genomic DNA was isolated from each sorted fraction and quantified by UV absorbance on a Nanodrop 2000c.

About this clone itself: The antigen it binds to is not known. Base quality data are lacking; no much larger clone is found one base away.

Using the deep immunoSEQ assay, TCR CDR3 regions were amplified from genomic DNA by multiplex PCR. For each cell subset, the extracted genomic DNA was distributed evenly across all wells of several immunoSEQ 96-well plates, and each plate served as one replicate. Each replicate PCR for sorted subsets received about 180 ng genomic DNA, equal to about 30,000 T cell genomes. The purified libraries were quantified using a Qubit 3.0 fluorometer, sized with a Bioanalyzer 2100, and then quantified again using the KAPA Library Quantification kit. A separate single-read 150-cycle Illumina NextSeq 550 flow cell was used to sequence each immunoSEQ 96-well plate. Concerning the study's data processing: Because the immunoSEQ output held only junctional sequences and lacked quality scores, the filtering could not match the filtering applied to full-length reads. Sequences were annotated with PyIR, a Python wrapper for IgBLAST v1.9, using IMGT germline references to assign V/J genes and CDR3. Reads with weak V/J assignments (E-value above 1e-6), missing CDR3, stop codons, out-of-frame junctions, or ambiguous translated residues were removed. V3J clonotypes were defined as sequences sharing the same inferred V gene, J gene, and CDR3 amino acid sequence. The percentage overlap between two repertoires was calculated by dividing the number of shared unique clonotypes by the size of the smaller repertoire. Richness of each repertoire was evaluated using RTK rarefaction, the Chao1 estimator, and Recon v2.1 estimates of unobserved clonotypes. Generation probabilities were computed with OLGA for all TCRbeta clonotypes obtained by the gDNA method from a few donors. Not all clones reach the TCRdb copy of this immuneACCESS table, which keeps in-frame sequences only. Checked studies attribute under half of the gap to unresolved V genes and leave the rest unexplained. That table furnishes V, J and clone size, whereas the DNA furnished D and trimming. Counted in this sample were roughly 700,000 clones; 90% of them appeared once. 34% of the sample is held by the ten biggest clonotypes.

The origin of this receptor is a man younger than 35 in good health. Some clones in this sample may be carry-over from other donors' samples. Sequenced sample: memory CD8+ T cells from PBMCs. This specimen's cell subset or site label, interpreted: CD45RO+ cells pooled with CCR7-negative TemRA cells. The rearranged chain carries TRBV7-9 and TRBJ1-1; the D gene is possibly TRBD1, with 6 bases matching. The CDR3 reads CASSLERGMNTEAFF. Here is the DNA: TGTGCCAGCAGCTTGGAGAGGGGGATGAACACTGAAGCTTTCTTT.